Listed below are T cell receptor beta chains from one sample, sequenced in a study of early T cells in non-severe SARS-CoV-2 infection. TCRdb reprocessed the 5' RACE reads via MiXCR and lists one record per CDR3 protein. The table has more than 55,000 distinct CDR3 sequences, under 15% seen once. The sequencing sample was made of whole blood. Every receptor here comes from an adult who was a healthcare worker with PCR-confirmed SARS-CoV-2 infection or an uninfected control (not recorded which). Both conserved end residues are part of each CDR3. D genes are given only for firm matches. Size is omitted from some rows. Given values are once, few, many or a class for expanded clones.

D | size | J | V | DNA | CDR3
TRBD2 | . | TRBJ2-7 | TRBV29-1 | TGCAGCGTCGGGACTACCGAAAGGGAGCAGTACTTC | CSVGTTEREQYF
. | once | TRBJ1-1 | TRBV29-1 | TGCAGCGTTGAAGTCGCAGGGGCAGGAGATGTGGAAGCTTTCTTT | CSVEVAGAGDVEAFF
. | . | TRBJ1-2 | TRBV12-3/TRBV12-4 | TGTGCCAGCAGTTGGGCGGGAACTGGCTACACCTTC | CASSWAGTGYTF
. | many | TRBJ1-5 | TRBV5-1 | TGCGCCAGCAGCGAAGGGACCTTGGGCAATCAGCCCCAGCATTTT | CASSEGTLGNQPQHF
. | few | TRBJ1-2 | TRBV2 | TGTGCCAGCAAGCCAGCCTACTATGGCTACACCTTC | CASKPAYYGYTF
. | few | TRBJ2-1 | TRBV13 | TGTGCCAGCAGCTCCAAGCGGGCATACTACAATGAGCAGTTCTTC | CASSSKRAYYNEQFF
. | . | TRBJ2-5 | TRBV5-1 | TGCGCCAGCAGATTGATTCAGGAGACCCAGTACTTC | CASRLIQETQYF
TRBD2 | many | TRBJ2-7 | TRBV7-2 | TGTGCCAGCAGCTTAGCCGGGACTAGCGGGGGGACTTACTACGAGCAGTACTTC | CASSLAGTSGGTYYEQYF
. | . | TRBJ2-1 | TRBV20-1 | TGCAGTGGAAAGGGGGGCTCCTACAATGAGCAGTTCTTC | CSGKGGSYNEQFF
. | many | TRBJ2-5 | TRBV7-3 | TGTGCCAGCAGCTTAGGGCGGGAGACCCAGTACTTC | CASSLGRETQYF
. | few | TRBJ2-3 | TRBV12-5 | TGTGCTAGTGGTCCGCGAAATACAGATACGCAGTATTTT | CASGPRNTDTQYF
TRBD1 | many | TRBJ2-1 | TRBV15 | TGTGCCACCAGCAGTCAGGGACAGGATCTAGGGGTCTCCTACAATGAGCAGTTCTTC | CATSSQGQDLGVSYNEQFF
TRBD1 | many | TRBJ1-1 | TRBV3-1 | TGTGCCAGCAGCCCGGACTACAGGGGAGACACTGAAGCTTTCTTT | CASSPDYRGDTEAFF
. | . | TRBJ2-7 | TRBV5-1 | TGCGCCAGCAGCTTGGAGAGTGACAGAAGCTCCTACGAGCAGTACTTC | CASSLESDRSSYEQYF
. | many | TRBJ1-3 | TRBV7-9 | TGTGCCAGCAGCAAACAGGGCGCATCTGAAAACACCATATATTTT | CASSKQGASENTIYF
TRBD1 | . | TRBJ2-3 | TRBV28 | TGTGCCAGCAGTCGTGGGGGACAGGGCACAGATACGCAGTATTTT | CASSRGGQGTDTQYF
. | few | TRBJ2-1 | TRBV24-1 | TGTGCCACCAGTGACGCGACGCCGGGACATGACAATGAGCAGTTCTTC | CATSDATPGHDNEQFF
. | . | TRBJ2-4 | TRBV19 | TGTGCCAGTAGTATAGGGCATGGAAACATTCAGTACTTC | CASSIGHGNIQYF
TRBD2 | many | TRBJ2-1 | TRBV18 | TGTGCCAGCTCACCCATCCTAGCGGGAGTTAGTGCTGAGCAGTTCTTC | CASSPILAGVSAEQFF
TRBD1 | many | TRBJ2-2 | TRBV19 | TGTGCCAGCAGCGGACAGGCACTTGGGGACACCGGGGAGCTGTTTTTT | CASSGQALGDTGELFF
. | few | TRBJ1-5 | TRBV28 | TGTGCCAGCCTTCTTAATAGCAATCAGCCCCAGCATTTT | CASLLNSNQPQHF
TRBD1 | many | TRBJ1-4 | TRBV7-2 | TGTGCCAGCAGCACACGGACAGGACCAGGAGGAAAACTGTTTTTT | CASSTRTGPGGKLFF
. | . | TRBJ1-5 | TRBV7-8 | TGTGCCAGCAGCCCAAAGAATCAGCCCCAGCATTTT | CASSPKNQPQHF
. | few | TRBJ1-2 | TRBV20-1 | TGCAGTGCTAGACCGGACAGCTATGGCTACACCTTC | CSARPDSYGYTF
. | few | TRBJ2-1 | TRBV18 | TGTGCCAGCTCACCAGGGAAGACAGTGCAGTTCTTC | CASSPGKTVQFF
TRBD2 | few | TRBJ2-3 | TRBV29-1 | TGCAGCGTTGTGCCGACGACTAGCGGGGGACCTACAGATACGCAGTATTTT | CSVVPTTSGGPTDTQYF
. | few | TRBJ2-7 | TRBV29-1 | TGCAGCGTGAAAGGGGGGAACGAGCAGTACTTC | CSVKGGNEQYF
TRBD1 | few | TRBJ1-1 | TRBV12-3/TRBV12-4 | TGTGCCAGCAGTCGTACAGGGGACACTGAAGCTTTCTTT | CASSRTGDTEAFF
. | few | TRBJ1-1 | TRBV7-9 | TGTGCCAGCAGCTTAGACGGGGATCTCGGCGCTTTCTTT | CASSLDGDLGAFF
. | many | TRBJ2-3 | TRBV27 | TGTGCCAGCAGTTTTCGGCTAAGCACAGATACGCAGTATTTT | CASSFRLSTDTQYF
. | many | TRBJ1-4 | TRBV3-1 | TGTGCCAGCAGCCTAGATTATGGGACTAATGAAAAACTGTTTTTT | CASSLDYGTNEKLFF
. | . | TRBJ2-7 | TRBV20-1 | TGCAGTGCCACTGGGACGCTCGAGCAGTACTTC | CSATGTLEQYF
TRBD2 | few | TRBJ2-5 | TRBV29-1 | TGCAGCGTTGCAGGAGGGACGGGAGGGGAGACCCAGTACTTC | CSVAGGTGGETQYF
TRBD2 | few | TRBJ2-3 | TRBV29-1 | TGCAGCGTTACAGCGGGGGCCAGCACAGATACGCAGTATTTT | CSVTAGASTDTQYF
. | few | TRBJ1-2 | TRBV7-2 | TGTGCCAGCACTCCAGGTCCTCCTTACGGCTACACCTTC | CASTPGPPYGYTF
. | many | TRBJ2-3 | TRBV11-2 | TGTGCCAGCAGCTTAAGACTCACAGATACGCAGTATTTT | CASSLRLTDTQYF
. | . | TRBJ2-1 | TRBV20-1 | TGCAGTGCTAGTCTGGCCCGTCCCTACAATGAGCAGTTCTTC | CSASLARPYNEQFF
. | many | TRBJ2-7 | TRBV10-3 | TGTGCCATCAGTGAACAGGGCCCCTACGAGCAGTACTTC | CAISEQGPYEQYF
TRBD1 | few | TRBJ2-1 | TRBV5-1 | TGCGCCAGCAAAGAAACAGGGGGTGGCTACAATGAGCAGTTCTTC | CASKETGGGYNEQFF
TRBD1 | many | TRBJ2-7 | TRBV6-5 | TGTGCCAGCAGTTACGCGTCCACCGGGACAGGTCTTATGTACGAGCAGTACTTC | CASSYASTGTGLMYEQYF
. | many | TRBJ1-2 | TRBV5-4 | TGTGCCAGCAGCTTGGGCCGGGAAGGCTACACCTTC | CASSLGREGYTF